This is a list of T cell receptor beta chains from one sample in a study of radiotherapy plus CTLA-4 blockade in lung cancer. TCRdb's table, derived via immunoSEQ multiplex PCR, lists solely in-frame clones and lacks some. This table has tens of thousands of clones, 76% appearing once. This specimen consisted of peripheral blood, obtained from a patient treated with radiotherapy plus ipilimumab. Receptors originate from a human donor with non-small cell lung cancer who had stable disease on radiotherapy plus ipilimumab. Both conserved end residues are part of each CDR3. Each record gives: J gene, D gene, clone size, V gene, CDR3 DNA, CDR3 protein. D genes are given only for firm matches. Size values are once, few and many counts, or a class for expanded clones, and some rows have none.

J gene: TRBJ1-1; D gene: TRBD1; clone size: many; V gene: TRBV7-3; CDR3 DNA: TGTGCCAGCAGCTCCGGTGGACAGGGCCGGAGTGAAGCTTTCTTT; CDR3 protein: CASSSGGQGRSEAFF
J gene: TRBJ2-2; D gene: -; clone size: -; V gene: TRBV11-2; CDR3 DNA: TGTGCCAGCAGACTGGGCGGGGCCGGGGAGCTGTTTTTT; CDR3 protein: CASRLGGAGELFF
J gene: TRBJ1-2; D gene: -; clone size: -; V gene: TRBV25-1; CDR3 DNA: TGTGCCAGCAGTCGTACCGGAGGGCCACAGGTCTATGGCTACACCTTC; CDR3 protein: CASSRTGGPQVYGYTF
J gene: TRBJ2-1; D gene: -; clone size: -; V gene: TRBV6-1; CDR3 DNA: TGTGCCACCTCCCCCCTCAATGAGCAGTTCTTC; CDR3 protein: CATSPLNEQFF
J gene: TRBJ1-2; D gene: -; clone size: once; V gene: TRBV6-1; CDR3 DNA: TGTGCCAGCAGTGAAGGGTCGGAGCGGTCCTATGGCTACACCTTC; CDR3 protein: CASSEGSERSYGYTF
J gene: TRBJ1-1; D gene: -; clone size: -; V gene: TRBV4-2; CDR3 DNA: TGTGCCAGCAGCCAAGATTGGCAGGACACTGAAGCTTTCTTT; CDR3 protein: CASSQDWQDTEAFF
J gene: TRBJ1-5; D gene: -; clone size: once; V gene: TRBV7-2; CDR3 DNA: TGTGCCAGCAGCTTATCGTTCAATCAGCCCCAGCATTTT; CDR3 protein: CASSLSFNQPQHF
J gene: TRBJ2-6; D gene: TRBD2; clone size: -; V gene: TRBV9; CDR3 DNA: TGTGCCAGCAGCGTTTCAGTTAGCGGGAACTCTGGGGCCAACGTCCTGACTTTC; CDR3 protein: CASSVSVSGNSGANVLTF
J gene: TRBJ1-1; D gene: -; clone size: -; V gene: TRBV19; CDR3 DNA: TGTGCCAGTAGTCCTATCATGGGGGCGATGAACACTGAAGCTTTCTTT; CDR3 protein: CASSPIMGAMNTEAFF
J gene: TRBJ2-2; D gene: -; clone size: -; V gene: TRBV27; CDR3 DNA: TGTGCCAGCAGTTTAGAGATGGCGCCGAACACCGGGGAGCTGTTTTTT; CDR3 protein: CASSLEMAPNTGELFF
J gene: TRBJ1-6; D gene: -; clone size: -; V gene: TRBV6-1; CDR3 DNA: TGTGCCAGCAGTCTCACCCGGTACCACTTT; CDR3 protein: CASSLTRYHF
J gene: TRBJ1-3; D gene: -; clone size: -; V gene: TRBV13; CDR3 DNA: TGTGCCACCAGTACAGGGTACTCTGGAAACACCATATATTTT; CDR3 protein: CATSTGYSGNTIYF
J gene: TRBJ2-1; D gene: -; clone size: -; V gene: TRBV5-4; CDR3 DNA: TGTGCCAGCAGCCGGGACTCCCGTAATGAGCAGTTCTTC; CDR3 protein: CASSRDSRNEQFF
J gene: TRBJ1-2; D gene: -; clone size: few; V gene: TRBV28; CDR3 DNA: TGTGCCAGCAGTGAGGGGGTTACTAACTATGGCTACACCTTC; CDR3 protein: CASSEGVTNYGYTF
J gene: TRBJ2-7; D gene: -; clone size: -; V gene: TRBV6-1; CDR3 DNA: TGTGCCAGCAGTGAAGTACATTACGAGCAGTACTTC; CDR3 protein: CASSEVHYEQYF
J gene: TRBJ1-3; D gene: -; clone size: -; V gene: TRBV10-3; CDR3 DNA: TGTGCCATCACCCCGGGACTGAGCTCTGGAAACACCATATATTTT; CDR3 protein: CAITPGLSSGNTIYF
J gene: TRBJ1-6; D gene: -; clone size: few; V gene: TRBV7-9; CDR3 DNA: TGTGCCAGCAGCCGCTTGACGCAGGGAAATTCACCCCTCCACTTT; CDR3 protein: CASSRLTQGNSPLHF
J gene: TRBJ1-1; D gene: -; clone size: -; V gene: TRBV29-1; CDR3 DNA: TGCAGCTCCAGGGGCGCGGGGATGAACACTGAAGCTTTCTTT; CDR3 protein: CSSRGAGMNTEAFF
J gene: TRBJ2-1; D gene: TRBD1; clone size: -; V gene: TRBV18; CDR3 DNA: TGTGCCAGCAACGAGGGGGCAAACAATGAGCAGTTCTTC; CDR3 protein: CASNEGANNEQFF
J gene: TRBJ1-2; D gene: -; clone size: -; V gene: TRBV6-1; CDR3 DNA: TGTGCCAGCAGTGAATACCCCCAGGGGCAAATCTATGGCTACACCTTC; CDR3 protein: CASSEYPQGQIYGYTF
J gene: TRBJ2-6; D gene: -; clone size: -; V gene: TRBV29-1; CDR3 DNA: TGCAGCGTGGAGAGCTCTGGGGCCAACGTCCTGACTTTC; CDR3 protein: CSVESSGANVLTF
J gene: TRBJ1-1; D gene: -; clone size: -; V gene: TRBV6-4; CDR3 DNA: TGTGCCAGCAGCCTAGGGTTGAACACTGAAGCTTTCTTT; CDR3 protein: CASSLGLNTEAFF
J gene: TRBJ1-2; D gene: -; clone size: -; V gene: TRBV6-5; CDR3 DNA: TGTGCCAGCAGTTACGGGCCAGGGGCCAGCTACACCTTC; CDR3 protein: CASSYGPGASYTF
J gene: TRBJ2-3; D gene: TRBD2; clone size: -; V gene: TRBV19; CDR3 DNA: TGTGCCAGTAAGCGGGACTTAAACACAGATACGCAGTATTTT; CDR3 protein: CASKRDLNTDTQYF
J gene: TRBJ1-2; D gene: -; clone size: -; V gene: TRBV4-2; CDR3 DNA: TGTGCCAGCAGCCAATTGATCTTGAGGGGCTACACCTTC; CDR3 protein: CASSQLILRGYTF
J gene: TRBJ1-1; D gene: -; clone size: -; V gene: TRBV5-5; CDR3 DNA: TGTGCCAGCAGCTTGTACTCGGGCAGCGCGGACACTGAAGCTTTCTTT; CDR3 protein: CASSLYSGSADTEAFF
J gene: TRBJ1-2; D gene: -; clone size: -; V gene: TRBV6-1; CDR3 DNA: TGTGCCAGCAGTGAACATATAGGAGATGGCTACACCTTC; CDR3 protein: CASSEHIGDGYTF
J gene: TRBJ1-6; D gene: -; clone size: few; V gene: TRBV10-3; CDR3 DNA: TGTGCCATCAGTGACTCTTACACAGGCGTCTATAATTCACCCCTCCACTTT; CDR3 protein: CAISDSYTGVYNSPLHF
J gene: TRBJ1-2; D gene: TRBD1; clone size: -; V gene: TRBV4-2; CDR3 DNA: TGTGCCAGCAGCCAAGGCGGGACAGGGGCTAACTATGGCTACACCTTC; CDR3 protein: CASSQGGTGANYGYTF
J gene: TRBJ1-2; D gene: -; clone size: -; V gene: TRBV11-2; CDR3 DNA: TGTGCCAGCAGCTTAGAAGCGAAAGGATCTGGCTACACCTTC; CDR3 protein: CASSLEAKGSGYTF
J gene: TRBJ2-3; D gene: -; clone size: -; V gene: TRBV27; CDR3 DNA: TGTGCCGGCAGTTACAGGGCGGCAGATACGCAGTATTTT; CDR3 protein: CAGSYRAADTQYF
J gene: TRBJ2-3; D gene: -; clone size: -; V gene: TRBV6-4; CDR3 DNA: TGTGCCAGCAGTCGACAGAAATCAGATACGCAGTATTTT; CDR3 protein: CASSRQKSDTQYF
J gene: TRBJ2-7; D gene: -; clone size: -; V gene: TRBV11-2; CDR3 DNA: TGTGCCAGCAGCCCTATCTACGAGCAGTACTTC; CDR3 protein: CASSPIYEQYF